The rows below give T cell receptor beta chains drawn from one sample of a study of OX40 agonist ivuxolimab in advanced cancers. The assay was immunoSEQ multiplex PCR, and TCRdb's table has in-frame clones only and misses some. The repertoire has around 40,000 clones, 80% of them found once; the top ten carry 4.2%. The source was CD4+ or CD8+ T cells sorted from blood, collected in a trial of the OX40 agonist ivuxolimab. These receptors all come from an adult with an advanced solid tumor such as melanoma, head and neck, liver or kidney cancer. Each CDR3 is given with its conserved first and last residue. The order of the fields is CDR3 length, V gene, J gene, CDR3 protein.

17	TRBV5-1	TRBJ1-2	CASSSKGSEATIYGYTF
15	TRBV5-1	TRBJ1-3	CASSLGTDIGNTIYF
12	TRBV5-6	TRBJ2-3	CASSLQEDTQYF
19	TRBV7-2	TRBJ1-3	CASSLGVVKGANSGNTIYF
14	TRBV5-4	TRBJ1-2	CASSPGQGRYGYTF
14	TRBV29-1	TRBJ2-2	CSVETGGNVGELFF
13	TRBV7-9	TRBJ1-5	CASSLDSGDRRHF
15	TRBV5-1	TRBJ2-7	CASSLVAGGPHEQYF
13	TRBV7-8	TRBJ1-1	CASTLRRNTEAFF
15	TRBV18	NA	CASSPKHGEGGEQYF
14	TRBV9	TRBJ2-3	CASSVGGTINTQYF
15	TRBV5-4	TRBJ2-7	CASSLGGGLSYEQYF
16	TRBV30	TRBJ1-1	CAWSVQANRAVEEAFF
15	TRBV6-5	TRBJ1-4	CASRRQGRTNEKLFF
15	TRBV5-4	TRBJ2-1	CASSLVQVSNNEQFF
17	TRBV28	TRBJ1-5	CASSLGTGGGKGQPQHF
14	TRBV27	TRBJ1-3	CASSFSGSGNTIYF
15	TRBV5-6	TRBJ2-3	CASSLKGKYTDTQYF
14	TRBV10-1	TRBJ2-1	CASSSGRPYNEQFF
12	TRBV19	TRBJ2-5	CASSAGLETQYF
16	TRBV28	TRBJ2-2	CASSSPGELSTGELFF
15	TRBV11-2	TRBJ2-7	CASSFRAQGYYEQYF
13	TRBV6-4	TRBJ2-7	CANLPLVYYEQYF
14	TRBV9	TRBJ1-2	CASSVGRRASGYTF
16	TRBV9	TRBJ1-3	CASSVAPGGSGNTIYF
14	TRBV7-8	TRBJ2-7	CASRGRTDSYEQYF
16	TRBV2	TRBJ1-1	CASSEAWGQDGTEAFF